These 4 T cell receptor beta chains came from one sample sequenced in a study of T cells in Graves' hyperthyroidism and ophthalmopathy. What was amplified from RNA transcripts were TCR beta CDR3 regions. The HTBI primer set drove a first-round RT-PCR of the TCR CDR3. MiXCR, run by TCRdb on the multiplex PCR reads, gives a single entry per CDR3 protein. In the table there are approximately 640,000 distinct CDR3 sequences, around 16% of which are singletons. The specimen was blood. The receptors originated from a man in his fifties or sixties with Graves' hyperthyroidism.

This clonotype has at least ten counts. V usage is TRBV11-2 and J usage is TRBJ2-7; 8 nucleotides line up with TRBD1. Germline lookup yields CDR1 SGHAT and CDR2 FQNNGV. This CDR3 comprises 14 residues. Trimming cost V 5 bases and J 4 bases; bases outside gene matches: 7. CDR3 in DNA: TGTGCCAGCAGCGACAGGGGCAACAGTTACGAGCAGTACTTC. Amino acids: CASSDRGNSYEQYF.

In this sample, this clonotype turned up many times. The chain links TRBV28 to TRBJ2-1; 10 bases line up with TRBD2. V was clipped by 2 bases and J by 0 bases; unmatched bases: 7. The CDR3 has 18 residues. Germline lookup yields CDR1 MDHEN and CDR2 SYDVKM. DNA of the CDR3: TGTGCCAGCAGTTTAGAACTAGCGGGACCTTACTCCTACAATGAGCAGTTCTTC. Encoded protein: CASSLELAGPYSYNEQFF.

Ten or more counts support this clonotype. The rearrangement links TRBV19 to TRBJ2-1; 8 positions match TRBD2. V gave up 4 bases and J gave up 2 bases; unmatched junction bases: 7. This CDR3 has 16 amino acids. Germline CDR1 is LNHDA and CDR2 is SQIVND (reference sequence). The CDR3 region is CASSTPTSATYNEQFF. The CDR3, as DNA: TGTGCCAGTAGTACGCCGACTAGCGCTACCTACAATGAGCAGTTCTTC.

The rearrangement joins TRBV7-3 to TRBJ2-2, with TRBD1 matching 8 bases. CDR1 and CDR2 from the germline V gene are SGHTA and FQGTGA. V lost 3 bases to trimming and J lost 6 bases; unmatched junction nucleotides: 3. The length of the CDR3 is 14 residues. The CDR3 is CASSLGRGPGELFF. CDR3 in DNA: TGTGCCAGCAGCTTGGGCAGGGGGCCCGGGGAGCTGTTTTTT. Combining the CDR3 with reference TRBV7-3 and TRBJ2-2 gives the whole variable domain GAGVSQTPSNKVTEKGKYVELRCDPISGHTALYWYRQSLGQGPEFLIYFQGTGAADDSGLPNDRFFAVRPEGSVSTLKIQRTERGDSAVYLCASSLGRGPGELFFGEGSRLTVL.